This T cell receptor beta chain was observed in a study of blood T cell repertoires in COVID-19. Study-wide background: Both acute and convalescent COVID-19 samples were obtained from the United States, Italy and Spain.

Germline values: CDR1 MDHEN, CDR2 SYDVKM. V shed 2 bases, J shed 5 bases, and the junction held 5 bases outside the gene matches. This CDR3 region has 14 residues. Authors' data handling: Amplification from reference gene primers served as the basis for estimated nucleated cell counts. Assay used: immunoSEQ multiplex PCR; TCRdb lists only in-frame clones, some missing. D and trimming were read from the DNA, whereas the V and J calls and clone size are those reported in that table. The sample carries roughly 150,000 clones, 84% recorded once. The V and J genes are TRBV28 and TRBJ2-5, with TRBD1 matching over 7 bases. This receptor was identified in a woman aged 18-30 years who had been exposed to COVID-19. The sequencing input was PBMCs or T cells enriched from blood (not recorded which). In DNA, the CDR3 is TGTGCCAGCAGTTTAAATAGGGGGCAGGAGACCCAGTACTTC. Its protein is CASSLNRGQETQYF.